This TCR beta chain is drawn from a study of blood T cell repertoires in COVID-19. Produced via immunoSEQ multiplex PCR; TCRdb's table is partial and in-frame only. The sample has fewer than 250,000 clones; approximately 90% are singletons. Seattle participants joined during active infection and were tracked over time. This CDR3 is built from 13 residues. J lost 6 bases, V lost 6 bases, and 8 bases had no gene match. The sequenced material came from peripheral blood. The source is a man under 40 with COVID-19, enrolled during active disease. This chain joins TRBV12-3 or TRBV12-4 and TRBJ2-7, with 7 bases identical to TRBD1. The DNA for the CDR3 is TGTGCCAGCAGCACCGACAGGGTCCGCGAGCAGTACTTC. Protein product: CASSTDRVREQYF.